This entry lists 5 T cell receptor beta chains sequenced from one sample in a study of blood T cell repertoires in COVID-19. Clones were sequenced by immunoSEQ multiplex PCR, and TCRdb holds only the in-frame ones, with some missing. This sample has some 270,000 clones; roughly nine tenths occur once, and the top ten carry 4% to 5%. What was sequenced was peripheral blood. These receptors all stem from a woman aged 40 to 49 who had recovered from COVID-19.

Only one count was recorded for this clone. The chain employs TRBV10-3 and TRBJ1-2; TRBD1 matches 8 bases. V gave up 0 bases and J gave up 4 bases; unmatched junction bases: 4. The CDR3 is 15 amino acids. The germline CDR1 and CDR2 sequences are ENHRY and SYGVKD. For the CDR3, the DNA is TGTGCCATCAGTGAGTCGACAGGGGCCGGCTATGGCTACACCTTC. This encodes CAISESTGAGYGYTF.

The chain joins TRBV28 to TRBJ1-2, with 10 bases fitting TRBD1. CDR3 length: 15 amino acids. Germline V gives CDR1 MDHEN, CDR2 SYDVKM. Trimming took 4 bases from V and 8 from J; bases not matched to a gene: 10. The CDR3 DNA reads as TGTGCCAGCAGTTCAATCCCGGGACAGGGGCAGGGCTACACCTTC. This gives the protein CASSSIPGQGQGYTF.

As for this clone: The junction does not match germline at one end; this may be a read error. The gene calls are TRBV19 and TRBJ1-2, with TRBD1 as a possible D gene (6 bases). Germline values: CDR1 LNHDA, CDR2 SQIVND (reference sequence). CDR3 length: 13 residues. CDR3 in amino acids: CASSTGRDGGYSF. In DNA, the CDR3 is TGTGCCAGTAGCACGGGGCGCGATGGGGGCTACTCCTTC.

The CDR3 region is CASRPEGAAIEAFF. The DNA of the CDR3 is TGTGCCAGCAGACCCGAGGGCGCCGCTATTGAAGCTTTCTTT. The rearrangement joins TRBV5-5 to TRBJ1-1; D not certain. CDR1 and CDR2 from the germline V gene are SGHKS and YYEKEE (reference sequence). V was cut by 5 bases and J by 7 bases, with 18 bases left in between. The CDR3 sequence is 14 residues long.

This sequence joins TRBV25-1 and TRBJ1-2; a weak D match, TRBD1 (6 bases). There are 14 residues in the CDR3. Trimming removed 4 bases from V and 8 bases from J, with 17 bases in between. CDR1 and CDR2 from the germline V gene are MGHDK and SYGVNS. The CDR3 coding sequence is TGTGCCAGCAGTGTAAGGACAGCGGGGAGGGGCTACACCTTC. Encoded protein: CASSVRTAGRGYTF.